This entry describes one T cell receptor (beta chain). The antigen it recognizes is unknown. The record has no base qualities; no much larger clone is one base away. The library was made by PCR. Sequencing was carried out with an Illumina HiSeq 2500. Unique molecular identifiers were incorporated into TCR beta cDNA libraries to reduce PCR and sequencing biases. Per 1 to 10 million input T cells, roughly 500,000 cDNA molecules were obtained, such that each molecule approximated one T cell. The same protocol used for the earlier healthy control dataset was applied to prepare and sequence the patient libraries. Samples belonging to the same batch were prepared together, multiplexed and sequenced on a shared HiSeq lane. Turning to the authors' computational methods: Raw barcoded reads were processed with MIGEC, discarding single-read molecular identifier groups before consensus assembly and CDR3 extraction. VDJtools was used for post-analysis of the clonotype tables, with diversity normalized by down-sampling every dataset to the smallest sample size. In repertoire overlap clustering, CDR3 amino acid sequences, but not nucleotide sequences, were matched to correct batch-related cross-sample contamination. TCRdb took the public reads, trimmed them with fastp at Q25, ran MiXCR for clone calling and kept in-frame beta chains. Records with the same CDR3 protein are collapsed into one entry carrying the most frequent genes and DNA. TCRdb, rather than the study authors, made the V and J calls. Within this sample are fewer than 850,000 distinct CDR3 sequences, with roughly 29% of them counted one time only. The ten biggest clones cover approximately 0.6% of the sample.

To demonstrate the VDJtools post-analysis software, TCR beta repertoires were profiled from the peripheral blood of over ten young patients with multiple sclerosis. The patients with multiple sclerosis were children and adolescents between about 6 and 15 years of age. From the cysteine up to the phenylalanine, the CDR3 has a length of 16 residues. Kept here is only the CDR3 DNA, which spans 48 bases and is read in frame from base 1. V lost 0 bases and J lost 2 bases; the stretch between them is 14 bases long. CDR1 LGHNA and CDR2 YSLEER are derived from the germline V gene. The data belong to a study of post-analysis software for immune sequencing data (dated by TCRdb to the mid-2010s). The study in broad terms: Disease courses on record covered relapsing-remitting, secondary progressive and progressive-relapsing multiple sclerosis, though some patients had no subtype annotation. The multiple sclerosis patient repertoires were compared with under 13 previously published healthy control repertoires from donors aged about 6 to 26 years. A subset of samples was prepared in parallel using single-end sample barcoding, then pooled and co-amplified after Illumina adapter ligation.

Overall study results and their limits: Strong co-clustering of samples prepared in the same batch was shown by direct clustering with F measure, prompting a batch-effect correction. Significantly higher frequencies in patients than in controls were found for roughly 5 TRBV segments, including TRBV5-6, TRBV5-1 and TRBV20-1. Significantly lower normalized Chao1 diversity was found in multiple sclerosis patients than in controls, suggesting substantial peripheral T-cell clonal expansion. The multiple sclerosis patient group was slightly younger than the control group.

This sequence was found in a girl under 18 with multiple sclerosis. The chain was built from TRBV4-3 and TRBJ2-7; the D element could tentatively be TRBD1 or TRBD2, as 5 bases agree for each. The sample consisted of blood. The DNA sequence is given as TGCGCCAGCAGCCAAGATTTGGCAGGGAGCACCTACGAGCAGTACTTC. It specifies CASSQDLAGSTYEQYF.